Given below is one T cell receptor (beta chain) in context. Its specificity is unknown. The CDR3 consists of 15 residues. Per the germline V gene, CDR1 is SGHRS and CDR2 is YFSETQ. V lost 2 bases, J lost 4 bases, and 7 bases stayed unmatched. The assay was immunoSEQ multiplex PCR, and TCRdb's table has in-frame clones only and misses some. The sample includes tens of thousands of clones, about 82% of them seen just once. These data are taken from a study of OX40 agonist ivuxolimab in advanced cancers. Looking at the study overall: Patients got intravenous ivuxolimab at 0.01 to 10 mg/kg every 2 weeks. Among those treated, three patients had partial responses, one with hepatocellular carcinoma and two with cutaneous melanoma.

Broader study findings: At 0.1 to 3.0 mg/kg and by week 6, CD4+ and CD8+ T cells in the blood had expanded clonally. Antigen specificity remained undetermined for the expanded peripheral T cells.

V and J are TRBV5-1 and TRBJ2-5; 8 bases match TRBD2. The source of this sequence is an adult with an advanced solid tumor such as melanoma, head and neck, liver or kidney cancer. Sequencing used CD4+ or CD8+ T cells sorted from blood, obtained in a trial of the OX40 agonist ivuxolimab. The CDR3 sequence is CASSLDGRAGETQYF. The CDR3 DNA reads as TGCGCCAGCAGCTTAGACGGGAGGGCCGGAGAGACCCAGTACTTC.